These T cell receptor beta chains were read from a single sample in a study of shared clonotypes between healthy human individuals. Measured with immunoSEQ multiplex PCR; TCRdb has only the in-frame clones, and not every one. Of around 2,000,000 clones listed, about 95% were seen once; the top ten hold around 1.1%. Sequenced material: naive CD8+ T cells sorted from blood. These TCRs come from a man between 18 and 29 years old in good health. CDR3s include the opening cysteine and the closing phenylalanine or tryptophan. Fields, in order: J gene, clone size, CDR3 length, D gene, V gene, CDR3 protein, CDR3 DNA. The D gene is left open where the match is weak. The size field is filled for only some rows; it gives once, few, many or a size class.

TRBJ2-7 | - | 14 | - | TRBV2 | CASFHGTRSYEQYF | TGTGCCAGCTTCCACGGGACAAGGTCCTACGAGCAGTACTTC
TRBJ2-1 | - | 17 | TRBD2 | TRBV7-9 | CASSLARAGALDNEQFF | TGTGCCAGCAGCTTAGCGAGAGCGGGGGCTCTAGACAATGAGCAGTTCTTC
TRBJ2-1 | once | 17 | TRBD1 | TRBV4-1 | CASSLTDREQTYNEQFF | TGCGCCAGCAGCTTAACGGACAGGGAACAAACCTACAATGAGCAGTTCTTC
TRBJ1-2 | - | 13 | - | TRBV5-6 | CASSQGGPYGYTF | TGTGCCAGCAGCCAAGGGGGTCCGTATGGCTACACCTTC
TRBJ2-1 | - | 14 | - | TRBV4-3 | CASSQDGDANEQFF | TGCGCCAGCAGCCAAGATGGGGACGCCAATGAGCAGTTCTTC
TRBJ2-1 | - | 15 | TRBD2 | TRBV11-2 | CASSSPAGGYNEQFF | TGTGCCAGCAGCTCCCCAGCGGGGGGCTACAATGAGCAGTTCTTC
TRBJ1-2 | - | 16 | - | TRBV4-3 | CASSQDFSMQGDGYTF | TGCGCCAGCAGCCAAGATTTCTCGATGCAGGGCGATGGCTACACCTTC
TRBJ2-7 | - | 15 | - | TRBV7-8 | CASSFTRGLSGEQYF | TGTGCCAGCAGCTTTACCCGAGGACTGTCCGGGGAGCAGTACTTC
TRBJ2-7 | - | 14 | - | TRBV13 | CASSSAGISYEQYF | TGTGCCAGCAGCTCAGCAGGGATATCCTACGAGCAGTACTTC
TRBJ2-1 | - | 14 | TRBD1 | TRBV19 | CASSIDGTGWEQFF | TGTGCCAGTAGTATAGACGGGACAGGATGGGAGCAGTTCTTC
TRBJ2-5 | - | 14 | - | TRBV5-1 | CASSGGRYQETQYF | TGCGCCAGCAGCGGTGGGCGGTACCAAGAGACCCAGTACTTC
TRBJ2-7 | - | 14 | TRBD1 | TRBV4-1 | CASSRTGATYEQYF | TGCGCCAGCAGCCGGACAGGGGCGACCTACGAGCAGTACTTC
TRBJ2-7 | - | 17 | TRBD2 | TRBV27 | CASSFLPPSGSINEQYF | TGTGCCAGCAGTTTCCTCCCCCCTAGCGGGAGTATCAACGAGCAGTACTTC
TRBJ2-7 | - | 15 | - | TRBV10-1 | CASSDGLGGSYEQYF | TGCGCCAGCAGTGACGGGTTGGGGGGATCCTACGAGCAGTACTTC
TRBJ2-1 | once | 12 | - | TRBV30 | CAWSIEGNEQFF | TGTGCCTGGAGTATAGAGGGGAATGAGCAGTTCTTC
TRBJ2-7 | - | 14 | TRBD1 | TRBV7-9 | CASSLTGPTYEQYF | TGTGCCAGCAGCTTGACAGGGCCTACCTACGAGCAGTACTTC
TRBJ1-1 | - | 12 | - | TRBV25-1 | CASSDEGREAFF | TGTGCCAGCAGTGACGAGGGGCGAGAAGCTTTCTTT
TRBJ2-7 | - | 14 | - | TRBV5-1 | CASSYDGGTYEQYF | TGCGCCAGCAGCTACGATGGAGGGACCTACGAGCAGTACTTC
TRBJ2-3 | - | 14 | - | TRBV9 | CASSVGYSADTQYF | TGTGCCAGCAGCGTAGGATATAGCGCAGATACGCAGTATTTT
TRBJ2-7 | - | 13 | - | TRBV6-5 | CASSYSEGIEQYF | TGTGCCAGCAGTTACTCGGAGGGCATAGAGCAGTACTTC
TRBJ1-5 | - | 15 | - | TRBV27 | CASSFAQGGNQPQHF | TGTGCCAGCAGTTTCGCACAGGGCGGCAATCAGCCCCAGCATTTT
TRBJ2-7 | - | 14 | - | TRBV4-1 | CASSLRENSYEQYF | TGCGCCAGCAGCTTGCGGGAAAACTCCTACGAGCAGTACTTC
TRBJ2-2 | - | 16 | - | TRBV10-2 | CASTSPASSNTGELFF | TGCGCCAGCACTTCGCCCGCTAGCAGTAACACCGGGGAGCTGTTTTTT
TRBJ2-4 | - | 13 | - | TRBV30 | CAWTPGARQTQYF | TGTGCCTGGACTCCAGGGGCTAGGCAGACTCAGTACTTC
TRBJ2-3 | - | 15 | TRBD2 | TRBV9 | CASTNSGGSTDTQYF | TGTGCCAGCACCAATAGCGGGGGGAGCACAGATACGCAGTATTTT
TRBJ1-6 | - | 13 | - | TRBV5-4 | CASSPSRGSPLHF | TGTGCCAGCAGCCCCTCGAGGGGCTCACCCCTCCACTTT
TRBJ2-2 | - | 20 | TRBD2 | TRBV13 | CASSSRPGTSGRANTGELFF | TGTGCCAGCAGCTCACGTCCCGGGACTAGCGGGAGGGCCAACACCGGGGAGCTGTTTTTT
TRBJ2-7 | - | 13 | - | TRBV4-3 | CASSQALGYEQYF | TGCGCCAGCAGCCAAGCTCTGGGCTACGAGCAGTACTTC